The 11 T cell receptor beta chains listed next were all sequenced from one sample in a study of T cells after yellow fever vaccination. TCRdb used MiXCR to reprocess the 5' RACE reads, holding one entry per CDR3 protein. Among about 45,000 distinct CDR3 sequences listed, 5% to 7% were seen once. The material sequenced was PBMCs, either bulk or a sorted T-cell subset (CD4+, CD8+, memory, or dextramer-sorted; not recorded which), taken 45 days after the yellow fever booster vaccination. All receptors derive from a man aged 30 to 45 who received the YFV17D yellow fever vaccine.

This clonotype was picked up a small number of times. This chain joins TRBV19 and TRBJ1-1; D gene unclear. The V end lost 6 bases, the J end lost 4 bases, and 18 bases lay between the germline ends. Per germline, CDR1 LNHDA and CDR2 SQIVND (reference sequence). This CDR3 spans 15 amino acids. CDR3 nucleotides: TGTGCCAGTAGCCATGAGACTGGCCTCATCACTGAAGCTTTCTTT. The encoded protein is CASSHETGLITEAFF.

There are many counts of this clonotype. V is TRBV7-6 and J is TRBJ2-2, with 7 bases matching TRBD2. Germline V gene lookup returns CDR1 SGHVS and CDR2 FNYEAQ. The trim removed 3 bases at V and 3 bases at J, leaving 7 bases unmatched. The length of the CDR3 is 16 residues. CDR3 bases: TGTGCCAGCAGCTTTCGCAGCGGGACGGACACCGGGGAGCTGTTTTTT. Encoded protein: CASSFRSGTDTGELFF.

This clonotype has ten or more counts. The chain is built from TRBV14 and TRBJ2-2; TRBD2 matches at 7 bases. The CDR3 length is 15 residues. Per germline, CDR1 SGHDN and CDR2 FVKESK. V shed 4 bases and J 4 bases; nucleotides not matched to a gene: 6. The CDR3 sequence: CASSRAGTPTGELFF. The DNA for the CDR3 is TGTGCCAGCAGCCGAGCGGGGACCCCCACCGGGGAGCTGTTTTTT.

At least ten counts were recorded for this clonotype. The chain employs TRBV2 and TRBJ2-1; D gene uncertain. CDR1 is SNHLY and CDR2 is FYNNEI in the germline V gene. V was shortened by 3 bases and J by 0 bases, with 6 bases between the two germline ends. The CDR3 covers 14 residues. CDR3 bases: TGTGCCAGCAGTGACTCCAGCTCCTACAATGAGCAGTTCTTC. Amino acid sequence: CASSDSSSYNEQFF.

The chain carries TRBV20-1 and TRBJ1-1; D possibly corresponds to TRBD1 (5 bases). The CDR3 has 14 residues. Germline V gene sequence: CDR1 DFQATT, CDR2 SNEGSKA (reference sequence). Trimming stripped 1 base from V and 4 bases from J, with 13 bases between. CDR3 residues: CSARVQGRGTEAFF. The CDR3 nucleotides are TGCAGTGCTAGAGTCCAGGGACGAGGCACTGAAGCTTTCTTT.

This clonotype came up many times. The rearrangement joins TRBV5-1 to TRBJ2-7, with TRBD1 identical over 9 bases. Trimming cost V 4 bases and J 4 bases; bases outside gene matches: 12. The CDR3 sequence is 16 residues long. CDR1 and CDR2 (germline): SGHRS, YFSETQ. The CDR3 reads CASSPPMRDRAYEQYF. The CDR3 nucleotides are TGCGCCAGCAGCCCTCCGATGCGGGACAGGGCATACGAGCAGTACTTC.

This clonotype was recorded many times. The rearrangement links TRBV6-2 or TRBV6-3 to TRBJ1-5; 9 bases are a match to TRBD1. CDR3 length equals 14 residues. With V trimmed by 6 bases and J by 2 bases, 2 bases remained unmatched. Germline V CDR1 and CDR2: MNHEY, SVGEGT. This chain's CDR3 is CASRRQGGNQPQHF. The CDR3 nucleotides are TGTGCCAGCAGGCGACAGGGGGGCAATCAGCCCCAGCATTTT.

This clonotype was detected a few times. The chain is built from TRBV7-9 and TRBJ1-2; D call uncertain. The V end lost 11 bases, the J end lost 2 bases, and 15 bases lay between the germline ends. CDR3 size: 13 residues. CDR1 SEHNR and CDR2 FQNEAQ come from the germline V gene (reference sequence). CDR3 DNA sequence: TGTGCCCTCGTCGGGCAGCCGAACTATGGCTACACCTTC. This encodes CALVGQPNYGYTF.

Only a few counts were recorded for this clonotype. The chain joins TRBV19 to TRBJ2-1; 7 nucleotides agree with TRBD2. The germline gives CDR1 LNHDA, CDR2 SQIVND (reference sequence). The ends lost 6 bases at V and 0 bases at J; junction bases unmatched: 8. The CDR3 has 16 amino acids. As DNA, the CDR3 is TGTGCCAGTAGAACCTCCGGCGGGAGCTCCTACAATGAGCAGTTCTTC. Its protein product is CASRTSGGSSYNEQFF.

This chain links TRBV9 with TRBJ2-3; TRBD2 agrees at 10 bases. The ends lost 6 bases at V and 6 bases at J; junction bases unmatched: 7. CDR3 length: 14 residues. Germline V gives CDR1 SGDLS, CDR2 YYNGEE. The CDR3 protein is CASTPSGRTDTQYF. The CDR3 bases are TGTGCCAGCACCCCTAGCGGGAGAACGGATACGCAGTATTTT.

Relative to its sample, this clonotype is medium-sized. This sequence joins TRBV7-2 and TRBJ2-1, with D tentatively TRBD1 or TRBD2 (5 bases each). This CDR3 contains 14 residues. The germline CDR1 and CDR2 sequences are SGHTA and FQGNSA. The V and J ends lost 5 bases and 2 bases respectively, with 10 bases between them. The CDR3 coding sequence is TGTGCCAGCAGCACCGGGACGGCCTACAATGAGCAGTTCTTC. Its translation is CASSTGTAYNEQFF.